The entry below describes one T cell receptor beta chain. The junction and the germline gene differ at one end; a read error may be behind it. The CDR3 has 14 residues. Germline V CDR1 and CDR2: MNHNS, SASEGT. Alongside a J-beta primer mix, a sample-barcoded 5' primer served in a second PCR lasting roughly 7 to 11 cycles. TCRdb re-derived calls from the 5' RACE reads in MiXCR, one entry per CDR3 protein. The sample consists of roughly 1,800,000 distinct CDR3 sequences, 49% of them appearing once. This sample stems from a study of blood T cells in healthy people across ages. Per sample, at least 5 micrograms of total RNA were extracted.

The sample comprised blood. This sequence was found in a woman in her 40s in good health. The V gene is TRBV6-1, the J gene TRBJ2-5; 8 positions match TRBD2. The CDR3 sequence: CASSFGTGGEIQYF. In DNA form, the CDR3 reads TGTGCCAGCTCCTTTGGGACGGGAGGGGAGATCCAGTACTTC.